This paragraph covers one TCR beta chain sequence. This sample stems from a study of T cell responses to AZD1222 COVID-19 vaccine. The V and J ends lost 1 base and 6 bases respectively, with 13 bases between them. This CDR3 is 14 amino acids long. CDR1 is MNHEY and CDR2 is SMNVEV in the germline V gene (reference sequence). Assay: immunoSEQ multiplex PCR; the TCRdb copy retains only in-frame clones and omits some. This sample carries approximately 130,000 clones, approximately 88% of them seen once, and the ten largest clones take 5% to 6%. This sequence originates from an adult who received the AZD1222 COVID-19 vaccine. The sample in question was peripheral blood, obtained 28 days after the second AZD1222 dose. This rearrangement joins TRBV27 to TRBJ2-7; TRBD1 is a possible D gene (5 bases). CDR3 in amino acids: CASSLYGRVSEQYF. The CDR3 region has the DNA TGTGCCAGCAGTTTATATGGCAGGGTGAGCGAGCAGTACTTC.